This T cell receptor (beta chain) is from a study of CD8+ T cells in alopecia areata listed by TCRdb under 2018. Notes on the research overall: Female C3H/HeJ recipients, roughly 6-11 weeks old, were grafted with skin from C3H/HeJ donors with spontaneous alopecia (roughly 6-13 months old). In humans, TCRbeta sequencing was performed on scalp tissue and on sorted CD4+ and CD8+ peripheral blood T cells from healthy controls and from patients with patchy or totalis/universalis alopecia areata. Scalp clonality was compared among normal scalp (n=4), patchy alopecia areata scalp (n=8), and alopecia totalis/universalis scalp (n=8). TCRbeta CDR3 regions were amplified by immunoSEQ multiplex PCR with 35 Vbeta forward and 13 Jbeta reverse primers. The study used high-throughput TCRbeta sequencing to examine T cell clonal expansion in alopecia areata, in both the C3H/HeJ mouse model and human patients. RNA came from the PAXgene miRNA kit for fixed scalp, the miRNeasy kit for PBMCs, and the RNeasy kit for mouse skin. Broad study findings and their caveats: Resident alphabeta T cells in normal human skin are also sequenced, complicating scalp TCR repertoire analysis, unlike mouse skin dominated by gammadelta T cells. Shared TCR sequences between patients were less evident than in mice, which may be partly attributable to HLA diversity in the patient population. Lesional scalp, especially in alopecia totalis/universalis, showed higher clonality and more expanded CD8+ clones than normal scalp, suggesting antigenic drive.

Cells from pooled mouse cutaneous lymph nodes were stained for CD4, CD8alpha, NKG2D, NKG2ACE and other markers and then sorted on a BD Influx. Relative to germline, V is 9 bases shorter and J is 1 base shorter, with 8 bases between their ends. From the cysteine through the phenylalanine, the CDR3 covers 12 amino acids. Of the CDR3's DNA, 24 bases were read; they are in frame from base 1. Looking up the germline V gene yields CDR1 NNHDY and CDR2 SYVADS. A word on this clone: What this receptor recognizes is not known. Note that gene names and germline sequences for this receptor are mouse ones. The CDR3 end lies 4 residues beyond the end of the read and is filled in from the germline J gene.

The library was obtained by the immunoSEQ multiplex PCR assay. RNA was extracted from all samples and reverse transcribed into cDNA as template for TCR sequencing. First-strand cDNA was synthesized using SuperScript III with a 2:1 mix of oligo-dT and random hexamers. Amplification bias was assessed with a synthetic immune receptor repertoire, and residual bias was removed computationally. Sequencing of the libraries was done on Illumina HiSeq using 60 bp reads that spanned the CDR3 and were read from J toward V. As for how the authors treated the data: Raw reads were preprocessed to remove errors, and CDR3 was defined by IMGT conventions from the conserved cysteine to phenylalanine. Clonality was computed as 1 minus the Shannon entropy, with the entropy normalized by log2 of the number of productive unique TCRs. Whether each scalp clone was CD4 or CD8 was inferred by checking scalp TCRbeta sequences against the CD4 and CD8 repertoires from sorted blood. Sourced from immuneACCESS, this table was stored by TCRdb with only in-frame sequences that have V and J called. A share of the clones is absent; for the studies checked, an unresolved V gene accounts for under half, and the remainder has no known explanation. V, J and clone size derive from that table, while D and trimming were established from the DNA sequence. For this sample, 200,000 to 300,000 clones are listed, none of them singletons. The ten largest clones represent more than 1% of the sample.

The sequence is built from TRBV13-3 and TRBJ2-1; TRBD1 is a possible D gene, resting on 5 matching bases. The sequenced material came from CD4+ T cells sorted from a lymph node. The sequence was collected from a C3H/HeJ mouse with alopecia areata. This strain possesses the MHC haplotype H2-k. The CDR3 amino acid sequence is: CATGHNYAEQFF. Partial CDR3 DNA: TGTGCCACCGGACACAACTATGCT.